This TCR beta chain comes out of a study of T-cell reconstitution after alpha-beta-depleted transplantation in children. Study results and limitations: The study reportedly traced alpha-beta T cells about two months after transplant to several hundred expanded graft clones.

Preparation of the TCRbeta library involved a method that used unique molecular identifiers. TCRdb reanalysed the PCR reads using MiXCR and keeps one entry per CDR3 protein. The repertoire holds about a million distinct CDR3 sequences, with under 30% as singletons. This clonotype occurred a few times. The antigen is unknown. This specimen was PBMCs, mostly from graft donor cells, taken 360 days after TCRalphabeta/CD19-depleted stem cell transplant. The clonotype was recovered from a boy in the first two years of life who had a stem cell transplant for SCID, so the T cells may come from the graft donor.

The CDR3 DNA is TGTGCCAGCATGAGATCAGAGGAGCTGTTTTTT. Its translation: CASMRSEELFF. This chain links TRBV12-3 or TRBV12-4 with TRBJ2-2; no definite D call. V shed 7 bases and J shed 10 bases, with 10 bases lying between them. The CDR3 contains 11 residues.